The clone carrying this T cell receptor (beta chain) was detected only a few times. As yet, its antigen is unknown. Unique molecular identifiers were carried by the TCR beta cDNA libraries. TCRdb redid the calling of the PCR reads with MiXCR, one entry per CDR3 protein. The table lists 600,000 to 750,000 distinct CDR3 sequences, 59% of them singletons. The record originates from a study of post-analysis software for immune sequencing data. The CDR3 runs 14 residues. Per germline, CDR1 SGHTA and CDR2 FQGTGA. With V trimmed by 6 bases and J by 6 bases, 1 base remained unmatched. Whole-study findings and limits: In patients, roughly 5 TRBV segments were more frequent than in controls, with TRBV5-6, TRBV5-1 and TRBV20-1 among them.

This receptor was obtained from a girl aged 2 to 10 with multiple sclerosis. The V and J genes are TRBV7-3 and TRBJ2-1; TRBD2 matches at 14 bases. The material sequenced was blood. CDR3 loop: CASSGTSGSNEQFF. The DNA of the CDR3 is TGTGCCAGCAGTGGGACTAGCGGGAGCAATGAGCAGTTCTTC.